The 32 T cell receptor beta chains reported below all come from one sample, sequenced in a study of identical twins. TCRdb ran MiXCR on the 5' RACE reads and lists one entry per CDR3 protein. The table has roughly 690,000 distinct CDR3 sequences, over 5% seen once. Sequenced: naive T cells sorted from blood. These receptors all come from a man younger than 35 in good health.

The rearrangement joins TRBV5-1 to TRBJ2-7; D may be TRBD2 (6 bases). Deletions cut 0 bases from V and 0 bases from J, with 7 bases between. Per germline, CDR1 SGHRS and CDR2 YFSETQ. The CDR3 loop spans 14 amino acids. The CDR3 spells CASSLGTNSYEQYV. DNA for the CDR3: TGCGCCAGCAGCTTGGGGACTAACTCCTACGAGCAGTACGTC.

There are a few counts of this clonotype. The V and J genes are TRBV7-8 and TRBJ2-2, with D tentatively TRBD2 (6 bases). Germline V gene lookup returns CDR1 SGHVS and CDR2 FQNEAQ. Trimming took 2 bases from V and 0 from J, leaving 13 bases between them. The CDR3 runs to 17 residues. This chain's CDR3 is CASSLREGGANTGELFF. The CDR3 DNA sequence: TGTGCCAGCAGCTTACGAGAGGGAGGTGCGAACACCGGGGAGCTGTTTTTT.

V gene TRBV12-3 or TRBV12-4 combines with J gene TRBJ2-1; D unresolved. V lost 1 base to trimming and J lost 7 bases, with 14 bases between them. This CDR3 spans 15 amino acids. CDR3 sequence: CASSLVLTPLNEQFF. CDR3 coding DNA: TGTGCCAGCAGTTTAGTTTTGACGCCACTAAATGAGCAGTTCTTC.

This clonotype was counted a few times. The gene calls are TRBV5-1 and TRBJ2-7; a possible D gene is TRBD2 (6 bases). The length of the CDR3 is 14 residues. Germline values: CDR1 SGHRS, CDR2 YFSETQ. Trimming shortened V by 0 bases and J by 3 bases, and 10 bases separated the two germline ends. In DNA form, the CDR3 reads TGCGCCAGCAGCTTGGACAGGAGGGACTACGAGCAGTACTTC. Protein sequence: CASSLDRRDYEQYF.

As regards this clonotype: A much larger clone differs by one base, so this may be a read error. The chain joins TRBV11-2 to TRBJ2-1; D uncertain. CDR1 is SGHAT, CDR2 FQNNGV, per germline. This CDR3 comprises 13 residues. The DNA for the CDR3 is TGTGCCAGCAGCTCGCCCCCCTACATTGAGCAGTTCTTC. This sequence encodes CASSSPPYIEQFF.

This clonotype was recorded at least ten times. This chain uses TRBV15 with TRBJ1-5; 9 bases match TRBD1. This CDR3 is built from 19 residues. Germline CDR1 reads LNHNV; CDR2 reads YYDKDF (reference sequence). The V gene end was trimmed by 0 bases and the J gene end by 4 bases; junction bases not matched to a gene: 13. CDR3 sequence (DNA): TGTGCCACCAGCAGAGATCCAGGGACAGGGAGAGGGCAGAATCAGCCCCAGCATTTT. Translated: CATSRDPGTGRGQNQPQHF.

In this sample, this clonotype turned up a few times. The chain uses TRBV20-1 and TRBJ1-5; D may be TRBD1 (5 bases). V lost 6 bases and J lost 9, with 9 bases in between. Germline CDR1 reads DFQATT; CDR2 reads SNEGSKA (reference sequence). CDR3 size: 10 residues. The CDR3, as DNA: TGCAGTGCAGGTCAGGGGCCCCAGCATTTT. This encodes CSAGQGPQHF.

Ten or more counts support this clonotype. The CDR3 DNA is TGTGCCAGCAGTTTATCGAGGGCACCTTCGGTAGGGGGCTACACCTTC. Its translation: CASSLSRAPSVGGYTF. The chain recombines TRBV27 with TRBJ1-2; no clear D. Trimming cost V 0 bases and J 8 bases, with 19 bases left between them. The CDR3 consists of 16 residues. Germline values: CDR1 MNHEY, CDR2 SMNVEV (reference sequence).

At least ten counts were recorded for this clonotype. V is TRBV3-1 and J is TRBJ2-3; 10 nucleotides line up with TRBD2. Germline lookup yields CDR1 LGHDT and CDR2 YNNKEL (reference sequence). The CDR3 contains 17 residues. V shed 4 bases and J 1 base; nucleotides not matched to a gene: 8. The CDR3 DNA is TGTGCCAGCAGCCCTAGCGGGAGTGGATGGGGCACAGATACGCAGTATTTT. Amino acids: CASSPSGSGWGTDTQYF.

The CDR3 spells CASRRGGRAGANVLTF. The CDR3 DNA is TGTGCCAGCAGGAGAGGGGGTCGGGCTGGGGCCAACGTCCTGACTTTC. This chain links TRBV7-2 with TRBJ2-6, with D tentatively TRBD1 (6 bases). The CDR3 runs to 16 residues. Germline V gene data show CDR1 as SGHTA and CDR2 as FQGNSA. The V end was cut by 6 bases, the J end by 2 bases, with 14 bases between.

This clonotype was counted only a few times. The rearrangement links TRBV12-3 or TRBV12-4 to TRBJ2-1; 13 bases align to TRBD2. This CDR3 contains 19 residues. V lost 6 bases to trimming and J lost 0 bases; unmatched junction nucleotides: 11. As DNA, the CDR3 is TGTGCCAGCAGCCCAGGGACTAGCGGGGCCTCCCCCTCCTACAATGAGCAGTTCTTC. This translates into CASSPGTSGASPSYNEQFF.

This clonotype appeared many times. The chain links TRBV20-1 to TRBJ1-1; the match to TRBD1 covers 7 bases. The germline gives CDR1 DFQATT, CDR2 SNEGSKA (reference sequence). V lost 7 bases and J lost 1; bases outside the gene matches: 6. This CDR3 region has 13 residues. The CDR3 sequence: CSGADRRNTEAFF. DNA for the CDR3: TGCAGTGGAGCGGACAGGAGGAACACTGAAGCTTTCTTT.

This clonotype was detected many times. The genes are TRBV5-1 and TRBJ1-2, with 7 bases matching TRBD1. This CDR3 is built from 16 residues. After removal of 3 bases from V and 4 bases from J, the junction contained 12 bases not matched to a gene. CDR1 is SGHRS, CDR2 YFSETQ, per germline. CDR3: CASSSLWGQLTYGYTF. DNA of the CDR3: TGCGCCAGCAGCTCCCTGTGGGGACAGCTGACCTATGGCTACACCTTC. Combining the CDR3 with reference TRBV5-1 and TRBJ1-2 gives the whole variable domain KAGVTQTPRYLIKTRGQQVTLSCSPISGHRSVSWYQQTPGQGLQFLFEYFSETQRNKGNFPGRFSGRQFSNSRSEMNVSTLELGDSALYLCASSSLWGQLTYGYTFGSGTRLTVV.

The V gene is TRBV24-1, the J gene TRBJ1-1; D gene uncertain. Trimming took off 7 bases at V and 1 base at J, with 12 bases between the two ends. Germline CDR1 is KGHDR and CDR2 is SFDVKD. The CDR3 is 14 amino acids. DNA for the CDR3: TGTGCCACCAGGAGTACGGGGAAGAACACTGAAGCTTTCTTT. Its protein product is CATRSTGKNTEAFF.

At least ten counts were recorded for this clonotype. The CDR3 reads CSVTGQGGGYTF. CDR3 nucleotide sequence: TGCAGCGTTACCGGACAGGGAGGCGGCTACACCTTC. This rearrangement joins TRBV29-1 to TRBJ1-2, with TRBD1 matching 8 bases. The V gene end was trimmed by 5 bases and the J gene end by 8 bases; junction bases not matched to a gene: 7. CDR1 is SQVTM and CDR2 is ANQGSEA in the germline V gene. The CDR3 contains 12 residues.

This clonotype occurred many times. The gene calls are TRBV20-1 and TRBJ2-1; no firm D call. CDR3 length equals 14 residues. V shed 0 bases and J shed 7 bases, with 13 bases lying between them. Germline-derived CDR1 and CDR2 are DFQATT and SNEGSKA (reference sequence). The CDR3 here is CSARDGPGWNEQFF. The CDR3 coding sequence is TGCAGTGCTAGAGATGGCCCGGGTTGGAATGAGCAGTTCTTC.

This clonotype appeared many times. The CDR3 sequence is CARRTGYYGYTF. The DNA for the CDR3 is TGTGCCAGGAGGACAGGATACTATGGCTACACCTTC. The chain uses TRBV5-6 and TRBJ1-2, with 7 bases matching TRBD1. V shed 8 bases and J 3 bases; nucleotides not matched to a gene: 4. This CDR3 has 12 amino acids. Germline V lookup: CDR1 SGHDT, CDR2 YYEEEE.

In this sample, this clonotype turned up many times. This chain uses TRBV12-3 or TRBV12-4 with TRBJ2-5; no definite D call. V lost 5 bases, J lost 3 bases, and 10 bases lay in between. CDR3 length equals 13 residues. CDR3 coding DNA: TGTGCCAGCAGTCTCCCACCAAAAGAGACCCAGTACTTC. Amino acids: CASSLPPKETQYF.

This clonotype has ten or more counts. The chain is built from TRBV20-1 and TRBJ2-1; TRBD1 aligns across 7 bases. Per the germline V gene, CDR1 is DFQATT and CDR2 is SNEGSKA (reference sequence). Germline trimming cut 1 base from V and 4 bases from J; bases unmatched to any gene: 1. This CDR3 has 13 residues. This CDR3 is CSARAGQYNEQFF. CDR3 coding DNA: TGCAGTGCTAGAGCGGGACAGTACAATGAGCAGTTCTTC.

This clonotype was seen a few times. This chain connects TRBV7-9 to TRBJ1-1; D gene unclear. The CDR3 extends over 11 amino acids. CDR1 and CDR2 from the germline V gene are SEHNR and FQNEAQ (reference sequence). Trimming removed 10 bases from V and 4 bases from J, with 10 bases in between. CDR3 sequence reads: CAIGLVTEAFF. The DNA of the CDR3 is TGTGCCATCGGCTTAGTCACTGAAGCTTTCTTT.

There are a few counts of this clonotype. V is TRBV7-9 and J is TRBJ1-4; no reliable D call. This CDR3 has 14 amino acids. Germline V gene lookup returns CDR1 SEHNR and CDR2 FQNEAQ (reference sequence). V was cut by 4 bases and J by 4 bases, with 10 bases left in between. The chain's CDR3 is CASSSPEGNEKLFF. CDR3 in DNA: TGTGCCAGCAGCTCCCCCGAGGGTAATGAAAAACTGTTTTTT.

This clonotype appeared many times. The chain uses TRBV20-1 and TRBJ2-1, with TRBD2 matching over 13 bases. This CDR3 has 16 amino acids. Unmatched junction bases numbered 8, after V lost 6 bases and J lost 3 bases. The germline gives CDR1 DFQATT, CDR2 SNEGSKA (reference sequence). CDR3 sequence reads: CSATQTSGRFYNEQFF. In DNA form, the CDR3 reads TGCAGTGCCACCCAGACTAGCGGGAGGTTCTACAATGAGCAGTTCTTC.

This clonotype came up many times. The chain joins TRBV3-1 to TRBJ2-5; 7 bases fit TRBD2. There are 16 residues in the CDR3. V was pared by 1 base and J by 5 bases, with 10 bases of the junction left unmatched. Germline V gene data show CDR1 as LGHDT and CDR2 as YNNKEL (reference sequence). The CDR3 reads CASSQGPSGKGETQYF. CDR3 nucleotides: TGTGCCAGCAGCCAAGGGCCCAGCGGGAAAGGCGAGACCCAGTACTTC.

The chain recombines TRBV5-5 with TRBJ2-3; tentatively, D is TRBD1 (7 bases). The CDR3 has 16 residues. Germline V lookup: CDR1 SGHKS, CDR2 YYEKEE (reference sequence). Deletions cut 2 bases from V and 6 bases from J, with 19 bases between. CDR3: CASSFWGDSSVDTQYF. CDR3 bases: TGTGCCAGCAGCTTTTGGGGGGACAGCTCGGTCGATACGCAGTATTTT.

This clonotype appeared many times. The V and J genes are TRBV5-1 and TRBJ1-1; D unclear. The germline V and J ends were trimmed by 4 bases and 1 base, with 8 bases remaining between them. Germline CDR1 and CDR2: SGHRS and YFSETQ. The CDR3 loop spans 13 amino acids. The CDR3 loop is CASSRGPNTEAFF. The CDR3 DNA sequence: TGCGCCAGCAGCCGAGGGCCGAACACTGAAGCTTTCTTT.

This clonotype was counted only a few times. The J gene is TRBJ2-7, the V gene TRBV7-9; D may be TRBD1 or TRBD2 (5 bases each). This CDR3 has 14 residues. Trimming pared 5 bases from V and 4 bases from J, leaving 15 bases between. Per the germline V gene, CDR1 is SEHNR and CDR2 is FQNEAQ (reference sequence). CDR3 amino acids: CASSESGAPYEQYV. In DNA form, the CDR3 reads TGTGCCAGCAGCGAATCCGGGGCGCCGTACGAGCAGTACGTC.

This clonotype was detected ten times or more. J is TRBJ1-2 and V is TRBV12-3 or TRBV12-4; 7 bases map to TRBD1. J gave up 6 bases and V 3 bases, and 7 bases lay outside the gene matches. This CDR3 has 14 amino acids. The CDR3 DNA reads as TGTGCCAGCAGTTTTGGGACGGACAGGAATGGCTACACCTTC. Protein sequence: CASSFGTDRNGYTF.

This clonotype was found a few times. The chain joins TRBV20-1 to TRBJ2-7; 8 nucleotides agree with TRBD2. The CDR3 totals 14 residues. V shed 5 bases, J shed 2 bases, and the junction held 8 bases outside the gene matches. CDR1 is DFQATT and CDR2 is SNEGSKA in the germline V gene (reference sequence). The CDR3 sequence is CSALQRGGPYEQYF. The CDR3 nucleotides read TGCAGTGCTCTTCAACGGGGGGGACCCTACGAGCAGTACTTC.

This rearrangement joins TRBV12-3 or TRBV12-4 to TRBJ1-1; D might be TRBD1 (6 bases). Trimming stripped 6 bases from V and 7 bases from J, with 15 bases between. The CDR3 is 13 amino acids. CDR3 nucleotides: TGTGCCAGCAGGCCGGGCCCAGGGGTTGAAGCTTTCTTT. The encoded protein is CASRPGPGVEAFF.

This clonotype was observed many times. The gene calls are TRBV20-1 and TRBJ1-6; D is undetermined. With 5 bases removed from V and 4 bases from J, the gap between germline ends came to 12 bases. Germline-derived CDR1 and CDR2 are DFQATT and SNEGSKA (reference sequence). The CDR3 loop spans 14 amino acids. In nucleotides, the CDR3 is TGCAGTGCTTTTAGGACCGGTTATAATTCACCCCTCCACTTT. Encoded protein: CSAFRTGYNSPLHF.

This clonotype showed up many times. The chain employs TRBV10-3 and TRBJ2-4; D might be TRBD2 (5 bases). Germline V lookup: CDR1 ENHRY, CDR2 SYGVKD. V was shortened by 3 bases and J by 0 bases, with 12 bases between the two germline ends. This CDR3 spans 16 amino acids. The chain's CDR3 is CAISEGSVPAKNIQYF. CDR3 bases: TGTGCCATCAGTGAAGGTAGCGTACCAGCCAAAAACATTCAGTACTTC.

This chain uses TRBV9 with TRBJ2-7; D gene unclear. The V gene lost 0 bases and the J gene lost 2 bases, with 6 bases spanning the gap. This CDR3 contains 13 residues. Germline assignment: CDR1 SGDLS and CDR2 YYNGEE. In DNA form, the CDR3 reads TGTGCCAGCAGCGTAGGCAACACCTACGAGCAGTACTTC. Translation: CASSVGNTYEQYF.